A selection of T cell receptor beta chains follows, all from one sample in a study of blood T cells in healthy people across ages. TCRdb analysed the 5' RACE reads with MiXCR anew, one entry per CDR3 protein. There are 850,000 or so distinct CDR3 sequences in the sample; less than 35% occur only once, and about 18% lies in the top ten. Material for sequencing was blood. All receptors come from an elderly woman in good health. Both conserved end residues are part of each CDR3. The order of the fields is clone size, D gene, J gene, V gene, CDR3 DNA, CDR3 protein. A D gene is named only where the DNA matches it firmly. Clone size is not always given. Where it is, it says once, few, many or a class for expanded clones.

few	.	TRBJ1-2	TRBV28	TGTGCCAGCAGAACCAACATCGGCTACACCTTC	CASRTNIGYTF
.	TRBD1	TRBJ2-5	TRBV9	TGTGCCAGCAGCGTTGAGGGGGCGGAACAGTACTTC	CASSVEGAEQYF
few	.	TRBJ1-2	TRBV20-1	TGCAGTGCTAGAGATGTCGCAGGACTGGGCTACACCTTC	CSARDVAGLGYTF
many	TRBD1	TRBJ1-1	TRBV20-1	TGCAGTGCTCCCCTGGGGACAGGGGGCCTAGAAGCTTTCTTT	CSAPLGTGGLEAFF
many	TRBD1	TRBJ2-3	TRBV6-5	TGTGCCAGCAGGGTAGCAGGGGGCGCAGATACGCAGTATTTT	CASRVAGGADTQYF
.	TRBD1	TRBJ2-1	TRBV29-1	TGCAGCGTTGAGGGGGCAGGGGGCGCCGAGCAGTTCTTC	CSVEGAGGAEQFF
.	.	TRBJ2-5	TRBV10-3	TGTGCCATCAGTGAGTCAGGGTCAATAGTCAATGAGCGGTACTTC	CAISESGSIVNERYF
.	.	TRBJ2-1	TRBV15	TGTGCCACCAGCAGAGATCTGACAGGATTGGATGAGCAGTTCTTC	CATSRDLTGLDEQFF
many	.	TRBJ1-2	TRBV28	TGTGCCAGCAGTTCCCACCCCGGAGTAAACTATGGCTACACCTTC	CASSSHPGVNYGYTF
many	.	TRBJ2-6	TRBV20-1	TGCAGTGAAGGACCTTCTGGGGCCAACGTCCTGACTTTC	CSEGPSGANVLTF
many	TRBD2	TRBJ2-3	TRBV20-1	TGCAGTGCTTATCCGGGGGGGAGGTCAGATACGCAGTATTTT	CSAYPGGRSDTQYF
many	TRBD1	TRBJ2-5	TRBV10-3	TGTGCCATCAGGGGACAGGGGCTTGCGGGCAGGGAGACCCAGTACTTC	CAIRGQGLAGRETQYF
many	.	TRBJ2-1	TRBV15	TGTGCCACCAGCCGAGGGGGGAATACGAATGAGCAGTTCTTC	CATSRGGNTNEQFF
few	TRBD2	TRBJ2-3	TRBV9	TGTGCCAGCAGCGTAGTGCCCGCGGGGGGGACAGATACGCAGTATTTT	CASSVVPAGGTDTQYF
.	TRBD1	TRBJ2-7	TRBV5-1	TGCGCCAGCAGCTTGGGGACAGGGTCGGGGGAGCAGTACTTC	CASSLGTGSGEQYF
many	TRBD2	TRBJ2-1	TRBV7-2	TGTGCCAGCAGCACACGCCCGGGCGGGGGGGCCCATGAGCAGTTCTTC	CASSTRPGGGAHEQFF
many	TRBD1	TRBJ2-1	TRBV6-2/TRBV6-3	TGTGCCAGCACGGCACAGGGGGCTGCGAATGAGCAGTTCTTC	CASTAQGAANEQFF
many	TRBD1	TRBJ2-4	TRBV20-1	TGCAGTGCTAGTCGAAGATTTACAGGGGAAATCGCCAAAAACATTCAGTACTTC	CSASRRFTGEIAKNIQYF
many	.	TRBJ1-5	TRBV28	TGTGCCACCAGGGAGAGGAGGGCGGTTAATAGCAATCAGCCCCAGCATTTT	CATRERRAVNSNQPQHF
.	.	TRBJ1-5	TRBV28	TGTGCCAGCAGTTTAGGGGCCCGTTGGCCCCAGCATTTT	CASSLGARWPQHF
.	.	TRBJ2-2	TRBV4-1	TGCGCCAGCACCCATGGCCCGGCGAACACCGGGGAGCTGTTTTTT	CASTHGPANTGELFF
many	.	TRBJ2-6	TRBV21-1	TGTGCCAGCGATACTGGGGCCAACGTCCTGACTTTC	CASDTGANVLTF
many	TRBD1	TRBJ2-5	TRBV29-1	TGCAGCGTTTCCGACCCCCACTCAGGGACAGGGGGCGAGACCCAGTACTTC	CSVSDPHSGTGGETQYF
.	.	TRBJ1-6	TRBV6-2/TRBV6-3	TGTGCCAGCAGTTACTGGGGTTCACCCCTCCACTTT	CASSYWGSPLHF
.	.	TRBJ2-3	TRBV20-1	TGCAGTGCTAGAGATGGCATCGGAGATACGCAGTATTTT	CSARDGIGDTQYF
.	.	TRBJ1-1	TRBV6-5	TGTGCCAGCAGTTGCTCGGGACGGCGGGAAGCTTTCTTT	CASSCSGRREAFF
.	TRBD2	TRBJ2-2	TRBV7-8	TGTGCCAGCAGCGAAATAGCGGGGGCGAACACCGGGGAGCTGTTTTTT	CASSEIAGANTGELFF
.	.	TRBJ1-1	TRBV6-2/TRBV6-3	TGTGCCAGCAGTTGCTCTGCCTCCACGGGCCCTGAAGCTTTCTTT	CASSCSASTGPEAFF
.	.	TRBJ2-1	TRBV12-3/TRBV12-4	TGTGCCAGCCTAGGGGACGGCAATGAGCAGTTTTTC	CASLGDGNEQFF
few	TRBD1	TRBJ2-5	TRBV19	TGTGCCAGTAGTATAATGAGACAGGGCCCCCAAGAGACCCAGTACTTC	CASSIMRQGPQETQYF
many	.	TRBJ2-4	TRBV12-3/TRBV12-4	TGTGCCAGCAGTTTAGGCAGCGGAAGCAAAAACATTCAGTACTTC	CASSLGSGSKNIQYF
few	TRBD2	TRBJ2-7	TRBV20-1	TGCAGTGCTAGAGCGACTAGCGGGTCCTACGAGCAGTACTTC	CSARATSGSYEQYF
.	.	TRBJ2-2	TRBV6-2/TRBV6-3	TGTGCCAGCAGCAAGCTTGGCACCGGGGAGCTGTTTTTT	CASSKLGTGELFF